This TCR beta chain derives from a study of blood T cell repertoires in COVID-19. Original processing methods: The authors estimated nucleated cell counts from reference gene primer amplification. Repertoires were generated with immunoSEQ multiplex PCR, while TCRdb's copy carries only in-frame clones and drops some. For V, J and clone size, that table is used; D and trimming come from the DNA. Of approximately 220,000 clones in the sample, about 80% were seen once. Individuals in the exposed group had encountered a COVID-19 case within 2 weeks preceding study entry. The CDR3 totals 14 residues. Per germline, CDR1 MNHNY and CDR2 SVGAGI (reference sequence). V dropped 6 bases and J dropped 8 bases, with 19 bases sitting between them.

Sequencing was done on a sample of PBMCs or T cells enriched from blood (not recorded which). The chain links TRBV6-6 to TRBJ1-2; D remains unclear. The receptor's source is a woman in her forties or fifties who had been exposed to COVID-19. The CDR3 DNA is TGTGCCAGCAGCCGGACTGGAGAAGGAAGGGGCTACACCTTC. Translation gives CASSRTGEGRGYTF.